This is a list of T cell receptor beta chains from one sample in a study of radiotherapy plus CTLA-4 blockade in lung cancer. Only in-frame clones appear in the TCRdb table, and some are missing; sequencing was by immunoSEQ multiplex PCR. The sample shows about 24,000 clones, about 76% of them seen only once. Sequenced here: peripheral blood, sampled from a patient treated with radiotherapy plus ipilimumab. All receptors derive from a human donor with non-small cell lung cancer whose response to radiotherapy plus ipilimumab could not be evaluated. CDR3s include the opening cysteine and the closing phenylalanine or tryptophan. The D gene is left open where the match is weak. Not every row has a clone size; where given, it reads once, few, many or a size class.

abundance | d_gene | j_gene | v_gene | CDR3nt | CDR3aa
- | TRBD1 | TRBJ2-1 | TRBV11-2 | TGTGCCAGCAGCCACGACAGGGGAGAGTACAATGAGCAGTTCTTC | CASSHDRGEYNEQFF
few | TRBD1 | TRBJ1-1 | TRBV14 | TGTGCCAGCAGCCAAGGGGGACAGAGGGTTGCTGAAGCTTTCTTT | CASSQGGQRVAEAFF
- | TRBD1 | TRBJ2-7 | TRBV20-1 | TGCAGTGTCGAGACAGGGGACGAGCGGTACTTC | CSVETGDERYF
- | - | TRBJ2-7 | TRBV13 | TGTGCCAGCAGATCCGCCGGACATCACTCCTACGAGCAGTACTTC | CASRSAGHHSYEQYF
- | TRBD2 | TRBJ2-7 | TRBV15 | TGTGCCACCAGCGAGGGACTAGTGGACGAGCAGTACTTC | CATSEGLVDEQYF
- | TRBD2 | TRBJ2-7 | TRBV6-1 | TGTGCCAGCAGTGTCTTTGGGGCAGCCTCGGGGAGGGAATTC | CASSVFGAASGREF
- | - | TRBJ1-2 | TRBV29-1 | TGCAGCGTTGAACGGGGCCAGGGGACAAGCTACACCTTC | CSVERGQGTSYTF
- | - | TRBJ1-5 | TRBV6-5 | TGTGCCAGCAGTTACAGCAATAGCAATCAGCCCCAGCATTTT | CASSYSNSNQPQHF
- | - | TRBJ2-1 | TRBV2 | TGTGCCAGCAGTGAAGGCGAGGTGGGCTCCTACAATGAGCAGTTCTTC | CASSEGEVGSYNEQFF
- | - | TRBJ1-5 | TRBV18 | TGTGCCAGCTCACCATACAATCAGCCCCAGCATTTT | CASSPYNQPQHF
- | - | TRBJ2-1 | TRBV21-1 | TGTGCCAGCAGCAAAGGAGCCGGGACAGGGGGCGAGAATGAGCAGTTCTTC | CASSKGAGTGGENEQFF